Below, 21 T cell receptor beta chains from the same sample are listed, as sequenced in a study of blood T cell repertoires in COVID-19. The protocol was immunoSEQ multiplex PCR, while the TCRdb copy is restricted to in-frame clones and leaves out a portion. The sample has around 63,000 clones, more than 60% seen once. The sequenced sample was peripheral blood. These receptors were taken from a woman between 50 and 59 years old with active or convalescent COVID-19.

The gene calls are TRBV19 and TRBJ2-5; 12 bases align to TRBD1. This CDR3 is 15 amino acids long. Germline trimming cut 4 bases from V and 5 bases from J; bases unmatched to any gene: 5. The germline gives CDR1 LNHDA, CDR2 SQIVND (reference sequence). CDR3 protein: CASSRGTGGSETQYF. In DNA, the CDR3 is TGTGCCAGTAGTAGAGGGACAGGGGGCTCGGAGACCCAGTACTTC.

V gene TRBV29-1 combines with J gene TRBJ2-7; 9 bases align to TRBD1. V was pared by 0 bases and J by 4 bases, with 13 bases of the junction left unmatched. The germline gives CDR1 SQVTM, CDR2 ANQGSEA. CDR3 length: 17 amino acids. CDR3 DNA: TGCAGCGTTGAAGATTTCGTCGGGACAGGGTTAGCTTACGAGCAGTACTTC. It yields the protein CSVEDFVGTGLAYEQYF.

CDR3 amino acids: CASSQGQAFTGELFF. The CDR3 DNA reads as TGTGCCAGCAGCCAGGGCCAGGCCTTCACCGGGGAGCTGTTTTTT. The genes are TRBV11-3 and TRBJ2-2; possibly TRBD1 for D (5 bases). Trimming removed 5 bases from V and 4 bases from J, with 14 bases in between. From germline, CDR1 is SGHNT and CDR2 YENEEA. This CDR3 region has 15 residues.

This chain links TRBV7-9 with TRBJ1-2, with D tentatively TRBD1 (5 bases). Germline CDR1 SEHNR, CDR2 FQNEAQ (reference sequence). CDR3 size: 13 residues. V lost 0 bases to trimming and J lost 6 bases, with 8 bases between them. CDR3 in DNA: TGTGCCAGCAGCTTAGCTTCAGGGAATGGCTACACCTTC. This gives the protein CASSLASGNGYTF.

The rearrangement uses TRBV19 and TRBJ1-2, with TRBD1 matching 7 bases. This CDR3 comprises 13 residues. Germline lookup yields CDR1 LNHDA and CDR2 SQIVND (reference sequence). The V gene end was trimmed by 7 bases and the J gene end by 6 bases; junction bases not matched to a gene: 8. CDR3 nucleotide sequence: TGTGCCAGTACCCTGGGACAGTACAATGGCTACACCTTC. Protein product: CASTLGQYNGYTF.

This chain links TRBV12-3 or TRBV12-4 with TRBJ2-7, with 7 positions matching TRBD1. The CDR3 consists of 13 residues. J lost 5 bases, V lost 6 bases, and 7 bases had no gene match. CDR3 residues: CASRRQGADEQYF. The DNA for the CDR3 is TGTGCCAGCAGACGACAGGGAGCCGACGAGCAGTACTTC.

The V and J genes are TRBV5-1 and TRBJ2-2; a possible D gene is TRBD2 (5 bases). Germline values: CDR1 SGHRS, CDR2 YFSETQ. V was clipped by 1 base and J by 13 bases, with 8 bases between them. CDR3 length: 11 amino acids. Here the CDR3 reads CASSLYEGLFF. The CDR3 bases are TGCGCCAGCAGCTTGTACGAGGGGCTGTTTTTT.

The rearrangement uses TRBV7-8 and TRBJ2-7, with 7 positions matching TRBD1. Trimming at V came to 5 bases and at J to 4 bases, leaving 11 bases not matched to a gene. CDR3 length: 15 residues. Germline CDR1 is SGHVS and CDR2 is FQNEAQ. DNA for the CDR3: TGTGCCAGCAGCCCCCCCCAGACAGGGAAGTACGAGCAGTACTTC. Protein: CASSPPQTGKYEQYF.

The DNA for the CDR3 is TGTGCCACCAGTGAACCTAAGACTAGCGGCAGGGGAGAGACCCAGTACTTC. Translating it yields CATSEPKTSGRGETQYF. The V and J genes are TRBV24-1 and TRBJ2-5, with 9 bases aligning to TRBD2. The J segment lost 4 bases and the V segment lost 4 bases, leaving 12 bases of the junction unmatched. This CDR3 contains 17 residues. The germline CDR1 and CDR2 sequences are KGHDR and SFDVKD.

As to this clone: Other DNA variants within this sample encode the same CDR3. The gene calls are TRBV18 and TRBJ2-3; 9 bases agree with TRBD2. The CDR3 is 14 residues long. Germline V gene data show CDR1 as KGHSH and CDR2 as LQKENI. J was trimmed by 5 bases and V by 3 bases; bases with no gene match: 3. The DNA for the CDR3 is TGTGCCAGCTCACCGGGACTAGCCGGAGATACGCAGTATTTT. This translates into CASSPGLAGDTQYF.

The rearrangement joins TRBV12-3 or TRBV12-4 to TRBJ1-2; 8 bases align to TRBD1. Trimming took 5 bases from V and 3 from J; bases not matched to a gene: 2. The CDR3 contains 13 residues. The CDR3 is CASSPQGDYGYTF. CDR3 sequence (DNA): TGTGCCAGCAGTCCACAGGGGGACTATGGCTACACCTTC.

This clone appeared once. V gene TRBV28 combines with J gene TRBJ1-1, with a tentative D call TRBD1 (5 bases). Germline lookup yields CDR1 MDHEN and CDR2 SYDVKM. This CDR3 spans 14 amino acids. Between the trimmed V and J ends, which lost 11 bases and 2 bases, there was a span of 18 bases. CDR3 sequence: CASLGWGVNTEAFF. The CDR3 DNA sequence: TGTGCCTCCTTAGGATGGGGGGTTAACACTGAAGCTTTCTTT.

This chain joins TRBV27 and TRBJ1-5; D perhaps matches TRBD1 (5 bases). This CDR3 region has 16 residues. Germline V gene lookup returns CDR1 MNHEY and CDR2 SMNVEV (reference sequence). Trimming took off 3 bases at V and 1 base at J, with 13 bases between the two ends. CDR3 nucleotides: TGTGCCAGCAGTTTCTGGAGGGGTGAAAGCAATCAGCCCCAGCATTTT. This codes for CASSFWRGESNQPQHF.

CDR3 sequence: CASSEQGAQSPLHF. CDR3 nucleotide sequence: TGTGCCAGCAGTGAACAGGGGGCCCAGTCACCCCTCCACTTT. The V and J genes are TRBV6-1 and TRBJ1-6, with TRBD1 identical over 8 bases. From germline, CDR1 is MNHNS and CDR2 SASEGT. Losses at the gene ends were 2 bases for V and 10 bases for J; bases not matched to a gene: 4. This CDR3 contains 14 residues.

The chain is built from TRBV12-5 and TRBJ1-2; perhaps TRBD1 as D (6 bases). V was shortened by 5 bases and J by 11 bases, with 15 bases between the two germline ends. The CDR3 has 12 residues. Germline V gives CDR1 LGHNT, CDR2 FRNRAP. The CDR3 reads CASGTGQTPYTF. CDR3 DNA: TGTGCTAGTGGTACCGGACAGACGCCTTACACCTTC. Full variable domain (rest looked up from reference TRBV12-5 and TRBJ1-2): DARVTQTPRHKVTEMGQEVTMRCQPILGHNTVFWYRQTMMQGLELLAYFRNRAPLDDSGMPKDRFSAEMPDATLATLKIQPSEPRDSAVYFCASGTGQTPYTFGSGTRLTVV.

This clone was seen a few times. The rearrangement uses TRBV10-3 and TRBJ2-1, with TRBD2 identical over 15 bases. Germline V gives CDR1 ENHRY, CDR2 SYGVKD. The CDR3 length is 19 residues. The J segment lost 0 bases and the V segment lost 2 bases, leaving 5 bases of the junction unmatched. DNA of the CDR3: TGTGCCATCAGTGAGGGGACTAGCGGGAGGCGGAGCTCCTACAATGAGCAGTTCTTC. Residues: CAISEGTSGRRSSYNEQFF.

V usage is TRBV19 and J usage is TRBJ1-5, with D possibly matching TRBD1 (6 bases). The CDR3 length is 15 residues. Germline CDR1 and CDR2: LNHDA and SQIVND (reference sequence). Deletions cut 3 bases from V and 6 bases from J, with 15 bases between. CDR3 sequence (DNA): TGTGCCAGTAGTATGGGACACGTCGGTCCTCAGCCCCAGCATTTT. It encodes CASSMGHVGPQPQHF.

The chain carries TRBV7-9 and TRBJ2-2, with TRBD1 matching 10 bases. After removal of 5 bases from V and 5 bases from J, the junction contained 8 bases not matched to a gene. CDR1 SEHNR and CDR2 FQNEAQ come from the germline V gene (reference sequence). CDR3 size: 16 residues. The CDR3 DNA reads TGTGCCAGCAGCGCACCTGACAGGGGGCTAACCGGGGAGCTGTTTTTT. Translation gives CASSAPDRGLTGELFF.

In the case of this clone: At one end the junction does not follow the germline gene, possibly because of a read error. The chain is built from TRBV19 and TRBJ1-2; tentatively, D is TRBD1 (5 bases). Germline CDR1 reads LNHDA; CDR2 reads SQIVND (reference sequence). CDR3 length: 13 residues. CDR3 in amino acids: CASSSQQDGQLFF. CDR3 in DNA: TGTGCCAGTAGTTCCCAGCAGGACGGACAACTGTTCTTC.

CDR3 coding DNA: TGCGCCAGCAGCCAAGGACTAGCACGGGGATTTAGGCAGTTCTTC. It translates to CASSQGLARGFRQFF. This sequence joins TRBV4-1 and TRBJ2-1; the match to TRBD2 covers 7 bases. The germline V gene has CDR1 MGHRA and CDR2 YSYEKL. This CDR3 has 15 amino acids. J gave up 12 bases and V 1 base, and 12 bases lay outside the gene matches.

The count of this clone is one. The genes are TRBV5-1 and TRBJ1-5, with D uncertain. Germline CDR1 and CDR2: SGHRS and YFSETQ. Between the trimmed V and J ends, which lost 3 bases and 4 bases, there was a span of 11 bases. The CDR3 covers 14 residues. This chain's CDR3 is CASSWGGRNQPQHF. The CDR3 DNA is TGCGCCAGCAGCTGGGGAGGTCGGAATCAGCCCCAGCATTTT.